The 6 T cell receptor beta chains presented below share a single source sample, sequenced in a study of cytomegalovirus exposure and HLA in healthy donors. In the PCR, 60 Vbeta and 13 Jbeta primers were used. Here immunoSEQ multiplex PCR was the method, and the copy in TCRdb shows in-frame clones only, minus some. The profile shows roughly 160,000 clones, roughly 85% of them singletons. The sequencing sample was made of PBMCs. All receptors come from a man between 50 and 59 years old in good health and CMV-seropositive.

This clone was recorded a few times. The V gene is TRBV28, the J gene TRBJ2-7; D is possibly TRBD2 (6 bases). The CDR3 is 14 amino acids. The germline V and J ends were trimmed by 4 bases and 4 bases, with 14 bases remaining between them. CDR1 MDHEN and CDR2 SYDVKM come from the germline V gene. DNA of the CDR3: TGTGCCAGCAGTTCAGTGGACGGAGGGTACGAGCAGTACGTC. Protein: CASSSVDGGYEQYV.

This clone was seen more than once but under ten times. CDR3 nucleotides: TGTGCCAGCAGCCGGGGACAGGGGGCGAGTCAGCCCCAGCATTTT. Translation: CASSRGQGASQPQHF. This chain connects TRBV5-8 to TRBJ1-5, with 12 bases fitting TRBD1. The CDR3 has 15 amino acids. The V gene's germline CDR1 is SGHTS and CDR2 YDEGEE. The J segment lost 6 bases and the V segment lost 4 bases, leaving 5 bases of the junction unmatched. Full variable domain (missing parts from reference TRBV5-8 and TRBJ1-5): EAGVTQSPTHLIKTRGQQATLRCSPISGHTSVYWYQQALGLGLQFLLWYDEGEERNRGNFPPRFSGRQFPNYSSELNVNALELEDSALYLCASSRGQGASQPQHFGDGTRLSIL.

The rearrangement uses TRBV19 and TRBJ2-1; 13 bases agree with TRBD2. CDR3 size: 17 residues. The germline gives CDR1 LNHDA, CDR2 SQIVND (reference sequence). Losses at the gene ends were 7 bases for V and 9 bases for J; bases not matched to a gene: 15. The CDR3 DNA follows: TGTGCCAGTATCCCCTCCTCACTAGCGGGGGGGCTCAGTGAGCAGTTCTTC. Its translation: CASIPSSLAGGLSEQFF.

The genes are TRBV23-1 and TRBJ2-1, with D perhaps matching TRBD1 (6 bases). TRBV23-1 is given ORF status, its function remaining uncertain. The CDR3 length is 13 residues. V gave up 5 bases and J gave up 5 bases, with 10 bases separating them. CDR3 bases: TGCGCCAGCAGTTCTGGGACAAACAATGAGCAGTTCTTC. It codes for CASSSGTNNEQFF.

The CDR3 loop is CASSSLDRGSGNTIYF. Written as DNA, the CDR3 is TGTGCCAGCAGCTCTCTAGACAGGGGCTCTGGAAACACCATATATTTT. The chain recombines TRBV7-8 with TRBJ1-3; 8 bases match TRBD1. Germline-derived CDR1 and CDR2 are SGHVS and FQNEAQ. The CDR3 extends over 16 amino acids. V trimming: 4 bases; J trimming: 0 bases; junction bases outside the gene matches: 5.

This clone was detected only a few times. This sequence joins TRBV27 and TRBJ1-1; D is undetermined. This CDR3 has 14 amino acids. Trimming shortened V by 4 bases and J by 4 bases, and 13 bases separated the two germline ends. CDR1 MNHEY and CDR2 SMNVEV come from the germline V gene (reference sequence). Here the CDR3 DNA reads TGTGCCAGCAGTTCGGCGGGGAGGGTCACTGAAGCTTTCTTT. This translates into CASSSAGRVTEAFF.